The 17 T cell receptor beta chains in this list originate from one sample, sequenced in a study of beta chain features in type 1 diabetes. General study results and limits: People with Type 1 diabetes carried modestly yet significantly shorter TCRB CDR3s in all four CD4+ subsets.

The entirety of the isolated RNA underwent reverse transcription, so expressed TCRB transcripts were sequenced. Assay used: immunoSEQ multiplex PCR; TCRdb lists only in-frame clones, some missing. The sample carries under 350,000 clones, more than 13% recorded once. Their cognate antigens are unknown. The sequenced material came from naive CD4+ T cells from blood. These receptors all come from a man younger than 40 with type 1 diabetes.

For the CDR3, the DNA is TGTGCCACCAGCAGTGGGGCTAGCGGGTACACAGATACGCAGTATTTT. Protein product: CATSSGASGYTDTQYF. The rearrangement uses TRBV15 and TRBJ2-3, with 8 bases fitting TRBD2. This CDR3 spans 16 amino acids. Germline loops: CDR1 LNHNV, CDR2 YYDKDF (reference sequence). V dropped 3 bases and J dropped 2; count of bases not matched to a gene: 7.

This clone has more than one count but fewer than ten. This chain joins TRBV2 and TRBJ2-5; no clear D gene. This CDR3 is built from 14 residues. Germline V lookup: CDR1 SNHLY, CDR2 FYNNEI. Trimming took off 6 bases at V and 5 bases at J, with 16 bases between the two ends. In DNA, the CDR3 is TGTGCCAGCAGGCCCGTATGGGCTGGTGAGACCCAGTACTTC. It yields the protein CASRPVWAGETQYF.

The chain has TRBV28 and TRBJ2-2; 7 positions match TRBD1. CDR3 length: 15 residues. Germline V CDR1 and CDR2: MDHEN, SYDVKM. V lost 5 bases, J lost 3 bases, and 6 bases stayed unmatched. The CDR3 DNA sequence: TGTGCCAGCAGTCAAGGGGGCCTTTACACCGGGGAGCTGTTTTTT. Translated: CASSQGGLYTGELFF. The full variable domain, completed using reference TRBV28 and TRBJ2-2, is DVKVTQSSRYLVKRTGEKVFLECVQDMDHENMFWYRQDPGLGLRLIYFSYDVKMKEKGDIPEGYSVSREKKERFSLILESASTNQTSMYLCASSQGGLYTGELFFGEGSRLTVL.

This clone appeared a few times. This sequence joins TRBV7-3 and TRBJ2-7, with 7 bases that match TRBD1. V gave up 5 bases and J gave up 3 bases; unmatched junction bases: 7. Germline values: CDR1 SGHTA, CDR2 FQGTGA. The CDR3 totals 14 residues. The CDR3 DNA is TGTGCCAGCAGCCAATCGGACAGGAACTACGAGCAGTACTTC. Translating it yields CASSQSDRNYEQYF.

The CDR3 region is CASGPASTDTQYF. The CDR3 DNA follows: TGCGCCAGCGGGCCCGCTAGCACAGATACGCAGTATTTT. The chain uses TRBV5-1 and TRBJ2-3; D uncertain. The V gene lost 7 bases and the J gene lost 0 bases, with 9 bases spanning the gap. Germline V gene sequence: CDR1 SGHRS, CDR2 YFSETQ. There are 13 residues in the CDR3.

This clone was detected a few times. The chain couples TRBV5-6 to TRBJ2-5, with a possible D match to TRBD2 (6 bases). The CDR3 is 16 amino acids. CDR1 and CDR2 (germline): SGHDT, YYEEEE. V was pared by 6 bases and J by 2 bases, with 20 bases between. CDR3 amino acids: CASTRRTGSLQETQYF. CDR3 bases: TGTGCCAGCACCCGCCGGACCGGGAGTCTTCAAGAGACCCAGTACTTC.

CDR3 protein: CASSLRASGRGSTDTQYF. The DNA for the CDR3 is TGTGCCAGCAGCTTACGGGCTAGCGGGAGGGGAAGCACAGATACGCAGTATTTT. The V gene is TRBV7-2, the J gene TRBJ2-3, with 12 bases identical to TRBD2. V was pared by 2 bases and J by 0 bases, with 6 bases of the junction left unmatched. Per germline, CDR1 SGHTA and CDR2 FQGNSA. This CDR3 has 18 amino acids.

As regards this clone: The same CDR3 can be traced to other DNA sequences in this sample. The chain has TRBV29-1 and TRBJ2-7; 7 nucleotides match TRBD1. V shed 6 bases, J shed 2 bases, and the junction held 4 bases outside the gene matches. The CDR3 sequence is 12 residues long. Per germline, CDR1 SQVTM and CDR2 ANQGSEA. CDR3 in DNA: TGCAGCGTCCGGGACAGAGCCTACGAGCAGTACTTC. Amino acids: CSVRDRAYEQYF.

This clone was observed a few times. This chain links TRBV30 with TRBJ2-3; D might be TRBD1 (6 bases). The CDR3 is made up of 15 amino acids. Trimming removed 4 bases from V and 6 bases from J, with 20 bases in between. Germline values: CDR1 GTSNPN, CDR2 SVGIG (reference sequence). The CDR3 DNA sequence: TGTGCCTGGAATCAAGGAGCAGGGGTCGCTGATACGCAGTATTTT. Translated, it gives CAWNQGAGVADTQYF.

This clone was detected only a few times. This rearrangement joins TRBV28 to TRBJ1-2, with TRBD1 identical over 8 bases. The CDR3 extends over 16 amino acids. The ends lost 8 bases at V and 1 base at J; junction bases unmatched: 12. Germline loops: CDR1 MDHEN, CDR2 SYDVKM. The CDR3 coding sequence is TGTGCCAGCTCTATACCAGGGGGCGCAAGTAACTATGGCTACACCTTC. It is translated as CASSIPGGASNYGYTF.

This clone was detected once. The chain joins TRBV9 to TRBJ2-3; perhaps TRBD2 as D (5 bases). The V end lost 0 bases, the J end lost 1 base, and 12 bases lay between the germline ends. The germline gives CDR1 SGDLS, CDR2 YYNGEE. CDR3 length: 16 amino acids. The CDR3 DNA sequence: TGTGCCAGCAGCGTAGTAAGCGCCGGGGGCACAGATACGCAGTATTTT. Protein: CASSVVSAGGTDTQYF.

J is TRBJ2-5 and V is TRBV5-1; weak D call: TRBD2 (5 bases). Looked up from germline, CDR1 is SGHRS and CDR2 is YFSETQ. The germline V and J ends were trimmed by 7 bases and 9 bases, with 22 bases remaining between them. The CDR3 consists of 14 residues. CDR3 amino acids: CASGLGDTQRAQYF. CDR3 coding DNA: TGCGCCAGCGGTCTGGGAGACACCCAAAGGGCCCAGTACTTC.

This clone appeared a few times. V is TRBV5-4 and J is TRBJ2-7, with 13 bases lining up with TRBD2. The CDR3 runs to 18 residues. The germline CDR1 and CDR2 sequences are SGHNT and YYREEE (reference sequence). The J segment lost 5 bases and the V segment lost 3 bases, leaving 14 bases of the junction unmatched. CDR3 sequence reads: CASSSASLTSGRSHEQYF. DNA for the CDR3: TGTGCCAGCAGCTCCGCATCCCTGACTAGCGGGAGGTCCCACGAGCAGTACTTC.

The chain has TRBV14 and TRBJ2-7, with 7 bases fitting TRBD2. Germline V gives CDR1 SGHDN, CDR2 FVKESK. This CDR3 spans 19 amino acids. V dropped 0 bases and J dropped 3; count of bases not matched to a gene: 17. The chain's CDR3 is CASSQDRIRIGGRSYEQYF. Written as DNA, the CDR3 is TGTGCCAGCAGCCAAGATAGGATCCGAATAGGCGGGAGAAGCTACGAGCAGTACTTC.

The chain carries TRBV6-5 and TRBJ2-6; D is perhaps TRBD1 (5 bases). V lost 5 bases, J lost 3 bases, and 11 bases lay in between. CDR1 is MNHEY and CDR2 is SVGAGI in the germline V gene. The CDR3 is made up of 15 amino acids. The CDR3 loop reads CASSRQGFGANVLTF. The DNA of the CDR3 is TGTGCCAGCAGTCGGCAGGGCTTTGGGGCCAACGTCCTGACTTTC.

J is TRBJ1-2 and V is TRBV4-3, with D possibly TRBD1 on 6 matching bases. The CDR3 runs 17 residues. Looked up from germline, CDR1 is LGHNA and CDR2 is YSLEER. The V end was cut by 5 bases, the J end by 8 bases, with 27 bases between. The CDR3 bases are TGCGCCAGCAGCAACGCCTGGATACAGGGTGGGCTGAGGGGCTACACCTTC. Its translation is CASSNAWIQGGLRGYTF.

The chain carries TRBV19 and TRBJ2-2; tentatively, D is TRBD1 (6 bases). Deletions cut 4 bases from V and 5 bases from J, with 8 bases between. The CDR3 has 13 residues. Germline V gene lookup returns CDR1 LNHDA and CDR2 SQIVND (reference sequence). CDR3 amino acids: CASSTTGTGELFF. Written as DNA, the CDR3 is TGTGCCAGTAGTACTACAGGGACCGGGGAGCTGTTTTTT.